The 26 T cell receptor beta chains below were found in one sample sequenced in a study of T cell repertoires in cytomegalovirus infection. Their antigen targets remain unknown. TCRdb ran MiXCR on the reads and lists one entry per CDR3 protein. Of a few hundred thousand distinct CDR3 sequences in the sample, under 45% were seen once. Material: cultured PBMCs, obtained from culture after CMV antigen stimulation. These receptors originate from a human donor in good health (CMV status not recorded). Some clones in this sample may be carry-over from other donors' samples.

This clonotype turned up a few times. This chain joins TRBV18 and TRBJ1-2; no clear D gene. Deletions cut 2 bases from V and 6 bases from J, with 13 bases between. The CDR3 has 14 amino acids. Germline V gene lookup returns CDR1 KGHSH and CDR2 LQKENI. The CDR3 spells CASSPVQRVHGYTF. The CDR3 DNA reads as TGTGCCAGCTCACCAGTACAGAGAGTTCATGGCTACACCTTC.

This clonotype was found once. This sequence joins TRBV7-2 and TRBJ1-5, with TRBD1 matching 8 bases. Germline assignment: CDR1 SGHTA and CDR2 FQGNSA. The CDR3 runs to 15 residues. V dropped 1 base and J dropped 5; count of bases not matched to a gene: 4. CDR3 nucleotide sequence: TGTGCCAGCAGCTTAGGGCAGGGGGCTGATCAGCCCCAGCATTTT. Protein sequence: CASSLGQGADQPQHF.

This chain joins TRBV9 and TRBJ2-5; the D gene is possibly TRBD2 (6 bases). Germline V CDR1 and CDR2: SGDLS, YYNGEE. The CDR3 runs 14 residues. The germline V and J ends were trimmed by 0 bases and 2 bases, with 8 bases remaining between them. The CDR3 sequence is CASSVASAQETQYF. As DNA, the CDR3 is TGTGCCAGCAGCGTAGCTAGCGCTCAAGAGACCCAGTACTTC.

In its sample, this clonotype was seen a few times. V and J are TRBV6-6 and TRBJ1-4; TRBD1 might be the D (5 bases). CDR1 is MNHNY, CDR2 SVGAGI, per germline (reference sequence). This CDR3 comprises 14 residues. The V and J ends lost 6 bases and 6 bases respectively, with 14 bases between them. The CDR3 bases are TGTGCCAGCAGCAAACCAGGGTCCGATGAAAAACTGTTTTTT. It specifies CASSKPGSDEKLFF.

The V and J genes are TRBV20-1 and TRBJ2-2; D remains unclear. With 3 bases removed from V and 6 bases from J, the gap between germline ends came to 11 bases. This CDR3 region has 13 residues. The germline V gene encodes CDR1 DFQATT and CDR2 SNEGSKA (reference sequence). CDR3 amino acids: CSARQLLSGELFF. The CDR3 DNA sequence: TGCAGTGCTAGGCAACTTCTCTCCGGGGAGCTGTTTTTT.

The chain recombines TRBV11-2 with TRBJ2-1; TRBD2 matches 8 bases. V shed 5 bases and J 3 bases; nucleotides not matched to a gene: 6. This CDR3 is 15 amino acids long. CDR1 is SGHAT, CDR2 FQNNGV, per germline. In DNA, the CDR3 is TGTGCCAGCAGCCCGGGACTAGACGTCTACAATGAGCAGTTCTTC. Translation: CASSPGLDVYNEQFF. Full variable domain (outside the CDR3, taken from reference TRBV11-2 and TRBJ2-1): EAGVAQSPRYKIIEKRQSVAFWCNPISGHATLYWYQQILGQGPKLLIQFQNNGVVDDSQLPKDRFSAERLKGVDSTLKIQPAKLEDSAVYLCASSPGLDVYNEQFFGPGTRLTVL.

This clonotype was seen more than once but under ten times. This chain connects TRBV4-1 to TRBJ2-5; 11 nucleotides match TRBD2. The CDR3 covers 17 residues. V was clipped by 0 bases and J by 2 bases; unmatched bases: 5. The germline CDR1 and CDR2 sequences are MGHRA and YSYEKL. CDR3 DNA: TGCGCCAGCAGCCAAGAGGGACGACTAGCGGGACAAGAGACCCAGTACTTC. Amino acids: CASSQEGRLAGQETQYF.

V usage is TRBV7-2 and J usage is TRBJ2-2; 9 nucleotides agree with TRBD1. CDR1 is SGHTA and CDR2 is FQGNSA in the germline V gene. The V gene end was trimmed by 3 bases and the J gene end by 7 bases; junction bases not matched to a gene: 3. The CDR3 has 14 residues. The DNA of the CDR3 is TGTGCCAGCAGCTTTACAGGGGGCGGCGGGGAGCTGTTTTTT. It is translated as CASSFTGGGGELFF.

This clonotype has just a few counts. The V and J genes are TRBV10-3 and TRBJ2-1, with 9 bases identical to TRBD1. This CDR3 spans 15 amino acids. V gave up 10 bases and J gave up 8 bases; unmatched junction bases: 15. Per germline, CDR1 ENHRY and CDR2 SYGVKD. The CDR3 loop reads CATATSGQGLYEQFF. The DNA for the CDR3 is TGTGCCACAGCTACCTCGGGACAGGGTTTATATGAGCAGTTCTTC.

The chain employs TRBV18 and TRBJ1-1, with 7 nucleotides matching TRBD1. Trimming cost V 7 bases and J 3 bases; bases outside gene matches: 8. In germline, CDR1 is KGHSH, CDR2 LQKENI. The CDR3 is 14 residues long. The CDR3 sequence: CASLPGTDYTEAFF. The CDR3 DNA reads as TGTGCCAGCTTACCCGGGACAGACTACACTGAAGCTTTCTTT.

This clonotype was counted only a few times. The J gene is TRBJ2-3, the V gene TRBV7-9; TRBD2 agrees at 7 bases. CDR3 length: 14 residues. Germline V CDR1 and CDR2: SEHNR, FQNEAQ (reference sequence). Germline trimming cut 7 bases from V and 5 bases from J; bases unmatched to any gene: 9. CDR3 DNA: TGTGCCAGCACCGAGTGGGGGAGGGGAGATACGCAGTATTTT. Translating it yields CASTEWGRGDTQYF.

This clonotype occurred a few times. This sequence joins TRBV10-3 and TRBJ2-2, with unresolved D. The CDR3 is made up of 15 amino acids. V lost 0 bases and J lost 1, with 6 bases in between. Germline V CDR1 and CDR2: ENHRY, SYGVKD. The CDR3 DNA reads TGTGCCATCAGTGAGTCCCCAGTGAACACCGGGGAGCTGTTTTTT. This sequence encodes CAISESPVNTGELFF.

The rearrangement uses TRBV27 and TRBJ2-7, with unresolved D. Between the trimmed V and J ends, which lost 5 bases and 7 bases, there was a span of 9 bases. Germline CDR1 is MNHEY and CDR2 is SMNVEV (reference sequence). This CDR3 is built from 11 residues. CDR3 bases: TGTGCCAGCAGTACGACCGGGGAGCAGTACTTC. This sequence encodes CASSTTGEQYF.

The chain carries TRBV2 and TRBJ2-2; D is uncertain. Germline loops: CDR1 SNHLY, CDR2 FYNNEI. The CDR3 sequence is 13 residues long. Deletions cut 6 bases from V and 4 bases from J, with 9 bases between. The CDR3 nucleotides read TGTGCCAGCAGGGGCCAGGCCACCGGGGAGCTGTTTTTT. Translation: CASRGQATGELFF.

The chain couples TRBV6-2 or TRBV6-3 to TRBJ2-1; TRBD1 might be the D (6 bases). V was clipped by 7 bases and J by 2 bases, with 15 bases between them. Looked up from germline, CDR1 is MNHEY and CDR2 is SVGEGT. CDR3 size: 15 residues. The CDR3 nucleotides are TGTGCCAGCACCCAAAACCGGGACACCTACAATGAGCAGTTCTTC. Translating gives CASTQNRDTYNEQFF.

A few counts support this clonotype. V is TRBV12-3 or TRBV12-4 and J is TRBJ1-1; D unclear. Deletions cut 5 bases from V and 11 bases from J, with 21 bases between. CDR3 length: 14 residues. Here the CDR3 DNA reads TGTGCCAGCAGTCCCTCCTTGGGAGGCTGGTCGGCTTTCTTT. As protein: CASSPSLGGWSAFF.

This clonotype has just a few counts. This chain uses TRBV6-5 with TRBJ2-1, with 8 nucleotides matching TRBD1. This CDR3 has 18 residues. Germline CDR1 and CDR2: MNHEY and SVGAGI. Trimming took 0 bases from V and 0 from J; bases not matched to a gene: 7. CDR3 sequence: CASSYSDRVLSSYNEQFF. CDR3 DNA sequence: TGTGCCAGCAGTTACTCGGACAGGGTTTTGAGCTCCTACAATGAGCAGTTCTTC.

This clonotype was seen just once. The V gene is TRBV12-3 or TRBV12-4, the J gene TRBJ2-2; a possible D gene is TRBD1 (5 bases). The V end lost 5 bases, the J end lost 6 bases, and 10 bases lay between the germline ends. This CDR3 region has 13 residues. The CDR3 region is CASSQSRAGELFF. CDR3 bases: TGTGCCAGCAGTCAAAGCAGGGCCGGGGAGCTGTTTTTT.

The J gene is TRBJ2-3, the V gene TRBV29-1; the D gene is possibly TRBD1 (5 bases). This CDR3 has 15 amino acids. Germline CDR1 SQVTM, CDR2 ANQGSEA. Trimming cost V 1 base and J 2 bases, with 13 bases left between them. The CDR3 here is CSVEGVRVNTDTQYF. CDR3 sequence (DNA): TGCAGCGTTGAAGGGGTCAGGGTTAACACAGATACGCAGTATTTT.

The chain has TRBV28 and TRBJ2-7; D may match TRBD1 or TRBD2 (5 bases each). Germline assignment: CDR1 MDHEN and CDR2 SYDVKM. V shed 6 bases and J shed 7 bases, with 16 bases lying between them. The CDR3 runs 13 residues. In nucleotides, the CDR3 is TGTGCCAGCAGCCCGCGACGGGGACGGGAGCAGTACTTC. Residues: CASSPRRGREQYF.

This clonotype was seen a few times. This chain links TRBV12-3 or TRBV12-4 with TRBJ1-4; D gene ambiguous. V lost 7 bases to trimming and J lost 8 bases, with 17 bases between them. There are 14 residues in the CDR3. The CDR3 nucleotides are TGTGCCAGCACCGGTCCAAGGCTATGGGAAAAACTGTTTTTT. This translates into CASTGPRLWEKLFF.

This clonotype was seen many times. This chain joins TRBV7-2 and TRBJ2-1, with 9 nucleotides matching TRBD2. V was clipped by 3 bases and J by 8 bases; unmatched bases: 11. The CDR3 runs to 16 residues. Germline CDR1 reads SGHTA; CDR2 reads FQGNSA. The CDR3 loop is CASSFFRSGSLYEQFF. The CDR3 coding sequence is TGTGCCAGCAGCTTTTTTCGTAGCGGGAGTTTATATGAGCAGTTCTTC. Drawing the rest from reference TRBV7-2 and TRBJ2-1, the complete variable domain is GAGVSQSPSNKVTEKGKDVELRCDPISGHTALYWYRQSLGQGLEFLIYFQGNSAPDKSGLPSDRFSAERTGGSVSTLTIQRTQQEDSAVYLCASSFFRSGSLYEQFFGPGTRLTVL.

The V and J genes are TRBV12-3 or TRBV12-4 and TRBJ2-6; possibly TRBD1 or TRBD2 for D (6 bases each). Trimming took off 8 bases at V and 4 bases at J, with 21 bases between the two ends. The CDR3 loop spans 17 amino acids. CDR3 DNA sequence: TGTGCCAGCGGGGGCGGGAAAACCCTTGGAGGGGCCAACGTCCTGACTTTC. This encodes CASGGGKTLGGANVLTF.

The chain couples TRBV20-1 to TRBJ2-5; 9 bases are shared with TRBD1. With 6 bases clipped from V and 2 bases from J, the junction kept 4 bases outside the gene matches. The CDR3 runs 13 residues. Germline CDR1 DFQATT, CDR2 SNEGSKA (reference sequence). The CDR3 spells CSALDRGQETQYF. The CDR3 nucleotides read TGCAGTGCATTGGACAGGGGACAAGAGACCCAGTACTTC.

This clonotype was detected a few times. V is TRBV6-6 and J is TRBJ2-3, with unresolved D. This CDR3 is 14 amino acids long. With 0 bases removed from V and 2 bases from J, the gap between germline ends came to 6 bases. Germline V lookup: CDR1 MNHNY, CDR2 SVGAGI (reference sequence). This chain's CDR3 is CASSYSQATDTQYF. CDR3 bases: TGTGCCAGCAGTTACTCGCAGGCCACAGATACGCAGTATTTT.

A remark on this clonotype: No conserved phenylalanine or tryptophan ends this CDR3, so it is likely a read error. The J gene is TRBJ2-1, the V gene TRBV7-3, with a possible D match to TRBD1 (6 bases). Germline lookup yields CDR1 SGHTA and CDR2 FQGTGA. The CDR3 runs to 14 residues. In DNA form, the CDR3 reads TGTGCCACCAGCCGGGACATACGCTCCGTTGAGCAGTTCTCC. This gives the protein CATSRDIRSVEQFS.